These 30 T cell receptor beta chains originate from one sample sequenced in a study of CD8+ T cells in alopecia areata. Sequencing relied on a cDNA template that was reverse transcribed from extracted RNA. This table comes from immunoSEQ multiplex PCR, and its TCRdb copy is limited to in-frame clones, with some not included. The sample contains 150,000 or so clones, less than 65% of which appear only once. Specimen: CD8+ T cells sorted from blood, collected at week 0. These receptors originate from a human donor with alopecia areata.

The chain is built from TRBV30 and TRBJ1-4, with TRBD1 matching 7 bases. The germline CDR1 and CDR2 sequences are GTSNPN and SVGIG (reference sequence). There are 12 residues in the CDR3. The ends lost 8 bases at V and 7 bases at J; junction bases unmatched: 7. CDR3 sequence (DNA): TGTGCCGGGTCAGGGGGTGTTGAAAAACTGTTTTTT. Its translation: CAGSGGVEKLFF.

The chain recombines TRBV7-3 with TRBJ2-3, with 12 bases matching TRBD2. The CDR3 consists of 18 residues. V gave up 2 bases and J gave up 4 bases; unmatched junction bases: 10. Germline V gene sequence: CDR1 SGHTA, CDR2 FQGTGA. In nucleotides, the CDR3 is TGTGCCAGCAGCTTAGGGAGACCGGGACTAGCGGGTGCAGATACGCAGTATTTT. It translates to CASSLGRPGLAGADTQYF.

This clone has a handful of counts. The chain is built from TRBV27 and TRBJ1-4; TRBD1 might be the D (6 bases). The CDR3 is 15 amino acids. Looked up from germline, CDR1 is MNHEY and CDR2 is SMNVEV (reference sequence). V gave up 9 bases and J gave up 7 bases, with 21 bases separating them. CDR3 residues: CASKPSQGWTEKLFF. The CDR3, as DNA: TGTGCCAGTAAACCATCACAGGGATGGACTGAAAAACTGTTTTTT.

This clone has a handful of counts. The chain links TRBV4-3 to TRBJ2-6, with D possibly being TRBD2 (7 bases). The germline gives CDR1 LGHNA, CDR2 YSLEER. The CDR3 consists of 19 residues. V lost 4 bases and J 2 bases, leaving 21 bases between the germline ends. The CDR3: CASSPPGGPLTAGANVLTF. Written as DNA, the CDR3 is TGCGCCAGCAGCCCGCCGGGGGGCCCCTTAACGGCTGGGGCCAACGTCCTGACTTTC.

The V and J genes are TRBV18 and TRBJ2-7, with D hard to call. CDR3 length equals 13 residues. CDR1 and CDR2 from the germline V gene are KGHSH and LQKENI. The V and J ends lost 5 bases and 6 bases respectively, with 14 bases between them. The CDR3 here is CASSEGSLSEQYF. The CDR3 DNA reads TGTGCCAGCTCAGAAGGTTCCCTCAGCGAGCAGTACTTC.

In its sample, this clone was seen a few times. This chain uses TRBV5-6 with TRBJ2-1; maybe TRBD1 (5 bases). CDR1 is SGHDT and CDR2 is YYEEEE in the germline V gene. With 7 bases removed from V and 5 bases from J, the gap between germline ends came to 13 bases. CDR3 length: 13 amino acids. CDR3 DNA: TGTGCCAGCTTCCAGGGTGAGAACAATGAGCAGTTCTTC. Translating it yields CASFQGENNEQFF.

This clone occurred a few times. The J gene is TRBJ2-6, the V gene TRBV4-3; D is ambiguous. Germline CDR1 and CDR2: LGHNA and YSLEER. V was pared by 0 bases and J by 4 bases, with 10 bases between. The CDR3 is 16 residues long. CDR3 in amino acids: CASSQETTPGANVLTF. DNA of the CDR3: TGCGCCAGCAGCCAAGAAACCACCCCCGGGGCCAACGTCCTGACTTTC.

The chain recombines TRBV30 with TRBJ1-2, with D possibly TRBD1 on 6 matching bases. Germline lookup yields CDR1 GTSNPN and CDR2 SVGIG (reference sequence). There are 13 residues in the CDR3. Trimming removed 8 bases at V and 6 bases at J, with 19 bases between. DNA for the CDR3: TGTGCCCGCACAAATGGAGGGGGGAATGGCTACACCTTC. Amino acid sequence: CARTNGGGNGYTF. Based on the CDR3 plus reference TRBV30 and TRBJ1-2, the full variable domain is SQTIHQWPATLVQPVGSPLSLECTVEGTSNPNLYWYRQAAGRGLQLLFYSVGIGQISSEVPQNLSASRPQDRQFILSSKKLLLSDSGFYLCARTNGGGNGYTFGSGTRLTVV.

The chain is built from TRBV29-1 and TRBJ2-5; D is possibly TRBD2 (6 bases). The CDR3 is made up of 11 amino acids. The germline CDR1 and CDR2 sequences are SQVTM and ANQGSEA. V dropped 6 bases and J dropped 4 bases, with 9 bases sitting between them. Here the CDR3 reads CSVRGGETQYF. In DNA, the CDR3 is TGCAGCGTAAGGGGAGGAGAGACCCAGTACTTC. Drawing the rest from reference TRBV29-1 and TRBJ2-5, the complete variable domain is SAVISQKPSRDICQRGTSLTIQCQVDSQVTMMFWYRQQPGQSLTLIATANQGSEATYESGFVIDKFPISRPNLTFSTLTVSNMSPEDSSIYLCSVRGGETQYFGPGTRLLVL.

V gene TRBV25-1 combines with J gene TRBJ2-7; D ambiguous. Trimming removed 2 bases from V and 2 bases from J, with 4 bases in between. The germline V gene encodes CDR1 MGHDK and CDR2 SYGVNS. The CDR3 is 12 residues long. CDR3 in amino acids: CASSEVAYEQYF. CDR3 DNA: TGTGCCAGCAGTGAAGTAGCCTACGAGCAGTACTTC.

CDR3 in DNA: TGTGCCTGGTATACAGGGTATGGCTACACCTTC. It is translated as CAWYTGYGYTF. The chain uses TRBV30 and TRBJ1-2, with a possible D match to TRBD1 (6 bases). Trimming cost V 5 bases and J 5 bases, with 9 bases left between them. The CDR3 covers 11 residues. Germline values: CDR1 GTSNPN, CDR2 SVGIG (reference sequence). The entire variable domain, with the rest obtained from reference TRBV30 and TRBJ1-2, is as follows: SQTIHQWPATLVQPVGSPLSLECTVEGTSNPNLYWYRQAAGRGLQLLFYSVGIGQISSEVPQNLSASRPQDRQFILSSKKLLLSDSGFYLCAWYTGYGYTFGSGTRLTVV.

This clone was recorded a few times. The CDR3 region is CASSPRTGSSYNSPLHF. Written as DNA, the CDR3 is TGTGCCAGCAGCCCGCGGACAGGGAGCTCCTATAATTCACCCCTCCACTTT. V usage is TRBV7-8 and J usage is TRBJ1-6; 8 positions agree with TRBD1. V lost 5 bases to trimming and J lost 0 bases; unmatched junction nucleotides: 6. CDR3 length equals 17 residues. The germline V gene encodes CDR1 SGHVS and CDR2 FQNEAQ.

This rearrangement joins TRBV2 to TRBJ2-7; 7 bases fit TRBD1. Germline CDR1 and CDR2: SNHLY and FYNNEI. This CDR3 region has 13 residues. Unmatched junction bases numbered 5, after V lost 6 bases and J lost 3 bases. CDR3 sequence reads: CASRQGQLYEQYF. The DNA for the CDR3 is TGTGCCAGCAGGCAGGGACAGCTCTACGAGCAGTACTTC.

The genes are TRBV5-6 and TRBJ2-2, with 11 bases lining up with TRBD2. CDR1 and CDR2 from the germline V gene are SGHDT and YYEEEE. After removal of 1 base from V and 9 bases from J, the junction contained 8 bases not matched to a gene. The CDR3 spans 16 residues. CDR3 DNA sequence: TGTGCCAGCAGCTTGTTACTAGCGGGGGCGACAAGGGAGCTGTTTTTT. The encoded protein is CASSLLLAGATRELFF.

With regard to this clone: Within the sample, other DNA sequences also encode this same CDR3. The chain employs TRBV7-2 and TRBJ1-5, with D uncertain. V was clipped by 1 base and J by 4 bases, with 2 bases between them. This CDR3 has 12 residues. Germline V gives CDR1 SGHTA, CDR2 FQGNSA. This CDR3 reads CASSLGNQPQHF. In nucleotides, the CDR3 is TGTGCCAGCAGCTTAGGGAATCAGCCCCAGCATTTT.

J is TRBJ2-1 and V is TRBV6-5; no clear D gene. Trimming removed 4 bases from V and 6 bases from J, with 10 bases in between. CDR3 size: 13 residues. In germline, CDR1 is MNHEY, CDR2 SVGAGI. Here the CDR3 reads CASSLSSPNEQFF. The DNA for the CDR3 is TGTGCCAGCAGTTTGAGTTCCCCCAATGAGCAGTTCTTC.

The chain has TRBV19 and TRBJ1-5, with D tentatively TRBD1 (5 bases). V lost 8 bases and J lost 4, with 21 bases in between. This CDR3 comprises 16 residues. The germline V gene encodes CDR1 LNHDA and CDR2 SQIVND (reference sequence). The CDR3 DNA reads TGTGCCAGTTCAAGAGGGGACCAAATGGGGAATCAGCCCCAGCATTTT. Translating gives CASSRGDQMGNQPQHF.

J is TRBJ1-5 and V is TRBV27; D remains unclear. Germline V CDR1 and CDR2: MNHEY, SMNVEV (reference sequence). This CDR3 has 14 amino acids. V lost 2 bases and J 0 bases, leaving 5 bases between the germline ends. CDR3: CASSLGNSNQPQHF. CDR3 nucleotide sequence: TGTGCCAGCAGTTTAGGAAATAGCAATCAGCCCCAGCATTTT.

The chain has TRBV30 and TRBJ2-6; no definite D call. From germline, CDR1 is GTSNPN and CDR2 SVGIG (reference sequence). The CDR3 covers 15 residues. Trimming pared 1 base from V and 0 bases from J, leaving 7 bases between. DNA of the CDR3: TGTGCCTGGAGTGCTCCTAGCTCTGGGGCCAACGTCCTGACTTTC. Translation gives CAWSAPSSGANVLTF.

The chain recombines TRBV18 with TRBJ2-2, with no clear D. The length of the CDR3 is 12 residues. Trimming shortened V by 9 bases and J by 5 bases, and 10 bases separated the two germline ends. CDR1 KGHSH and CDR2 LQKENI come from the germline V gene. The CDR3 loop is CASLSWTGELFF. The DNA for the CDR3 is TGTGCCAGTTTATCTTGGACCGGGGAGCTGTTTTTT. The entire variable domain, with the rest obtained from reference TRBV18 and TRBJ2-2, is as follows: NAGVMQNPRHLVRRRGQEARLRCSPMKGHSHVYWYRQLPEEGLKFMVYLQKENIIDESGMPKERFSAEFPKEGPSILRIQQVVRGDSAAYFCASLSWTGELFFGEGSRLTVL.

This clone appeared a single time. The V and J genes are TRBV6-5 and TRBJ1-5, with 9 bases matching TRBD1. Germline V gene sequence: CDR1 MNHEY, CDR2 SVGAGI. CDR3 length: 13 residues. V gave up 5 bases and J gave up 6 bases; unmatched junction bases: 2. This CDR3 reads CASSTTGGQPQHF. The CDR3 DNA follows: TGTGCCAGCAGTACGACAGGGGGTCAGCCCCAGCATTTT.

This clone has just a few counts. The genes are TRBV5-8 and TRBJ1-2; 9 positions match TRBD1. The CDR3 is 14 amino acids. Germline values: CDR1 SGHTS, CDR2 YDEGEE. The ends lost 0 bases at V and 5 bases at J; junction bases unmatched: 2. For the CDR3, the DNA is TGTGCCAGCAGCTTGGGAGGGACAGGGTATGGCTACACCTTC. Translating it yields CASSLGGTGYGYTF.

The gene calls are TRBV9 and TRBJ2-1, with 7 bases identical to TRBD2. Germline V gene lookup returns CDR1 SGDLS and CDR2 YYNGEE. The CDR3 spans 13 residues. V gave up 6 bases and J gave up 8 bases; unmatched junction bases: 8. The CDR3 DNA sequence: TGTGCCAGCACCCTCGGACTAGGCGATGAGCAGTTCTTC. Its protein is CASTLGLGDEQFF.

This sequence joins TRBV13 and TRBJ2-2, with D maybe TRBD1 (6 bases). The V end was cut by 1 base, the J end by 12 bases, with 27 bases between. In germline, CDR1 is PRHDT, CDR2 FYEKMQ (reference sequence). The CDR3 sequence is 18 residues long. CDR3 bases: TGTGCCAGCAGCTTAGTCTCAGGGGATCGGAGAGAACCGGGAAAGCTGTTTTTT. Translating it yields CASSLVSGDRREPGKLFF.

Here the CDR3 DNA reads TGTGCCAGCAGTTTGGGGACAGTCTACGAGCAGTACTTC. Translation gives CASSLGTVYEQYF. This chain joins TRBV27 and TRBJ2-7; TRBD1 matches 7 bases. The CDR3 consists of 13 residues. Per the germline V gene, CDR1 is MNHEY and CDR2 is SMNVEV (reference sequence). V lost 3 bases and J lost 3; bases outside the gene matches: 2.

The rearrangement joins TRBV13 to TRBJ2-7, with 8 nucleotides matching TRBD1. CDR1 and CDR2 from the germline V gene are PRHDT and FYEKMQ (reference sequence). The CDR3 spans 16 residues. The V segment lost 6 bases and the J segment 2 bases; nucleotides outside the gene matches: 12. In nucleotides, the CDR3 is TGTGCCAGCAGACCTAAACAGGGGGAGAACCCCTACGAGCAGTACTTC. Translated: CASRPKQGENPYEQYF. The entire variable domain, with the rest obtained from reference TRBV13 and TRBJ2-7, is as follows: AAGVIQSPRHLIKEKRETATLKCYPIPRHDTVYWYQQGPGQDPQFLISFYEKMQSDKGSIPDRFSAQQFSDYHSELNMSSLELGDSALYFCASRPKQGENPYEQYFGPGTRLTVT.

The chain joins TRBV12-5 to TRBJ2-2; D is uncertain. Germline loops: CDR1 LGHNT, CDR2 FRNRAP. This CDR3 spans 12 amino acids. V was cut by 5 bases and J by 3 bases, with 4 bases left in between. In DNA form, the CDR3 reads TGTGCTAGTGGTATACACACCGGGGAGCTGTTTTTT. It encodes CASGIHTGELFF.

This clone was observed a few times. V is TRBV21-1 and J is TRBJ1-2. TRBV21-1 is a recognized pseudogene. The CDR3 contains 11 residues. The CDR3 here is CASSKVDGYTF. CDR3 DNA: TGTGCCAGCAGCAAAGTTGATGGCTACACCTTC.

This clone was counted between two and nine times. The CDR3 DNA reads TGCGCCAGCAGTTCCGGGACAGAGGGCCGAGGCACCGGGGAGCTGTTTTTT. Translation: CASSSGTEGRGTGELFF. The chain recombines TRBV10-1 with TRBJ2-2, with 7 bases fitting TRBD1. This CDR3 has 17 amino acids. The junction had 13 bases not matched to a gene; V was cut back by 5 bases and J by 4 bases. Germline V gives CDR1 WNHNN, CDR2 SYGVQD (reference sequence).

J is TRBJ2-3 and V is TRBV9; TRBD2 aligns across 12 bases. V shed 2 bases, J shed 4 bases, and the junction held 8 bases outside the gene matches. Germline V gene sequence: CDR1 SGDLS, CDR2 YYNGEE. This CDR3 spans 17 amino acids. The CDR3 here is CASSVYPSGGAADTQYF. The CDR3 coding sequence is TGTGCCAGCAGCGTCTACCCTAGCGGGGGGGCCGCAGATACGCAGTATTTT. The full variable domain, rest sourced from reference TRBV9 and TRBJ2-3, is DSGVTQTPKHLITATGQRVTLRCSPRSGDLSVYWYQQSLDQGLQFLIQYYNGEERAKGNILERFSAQQFPDLHSELNLSSLELGDSALYFCASSVYPSGGAADTQYFGPGTRLTVL.